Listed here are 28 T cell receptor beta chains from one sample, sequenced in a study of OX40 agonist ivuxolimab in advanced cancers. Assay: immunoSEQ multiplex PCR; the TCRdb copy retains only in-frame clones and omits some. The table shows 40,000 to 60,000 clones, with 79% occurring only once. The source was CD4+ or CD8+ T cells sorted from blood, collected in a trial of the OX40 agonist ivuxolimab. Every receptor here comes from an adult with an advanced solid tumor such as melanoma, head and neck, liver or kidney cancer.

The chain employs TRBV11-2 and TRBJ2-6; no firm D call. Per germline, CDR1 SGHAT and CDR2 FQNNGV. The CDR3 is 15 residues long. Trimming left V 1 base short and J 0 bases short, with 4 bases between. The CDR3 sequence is CASSLALSGANVLTF. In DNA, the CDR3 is TGTGCCAGCAGCTTAGCCCTCTCTGGGGCCAACGTCCTGACTTTC.

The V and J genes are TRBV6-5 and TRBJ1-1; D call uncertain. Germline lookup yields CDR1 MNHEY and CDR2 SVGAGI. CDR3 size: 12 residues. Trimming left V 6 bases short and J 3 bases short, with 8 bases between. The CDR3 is CASRVRDTEAFF. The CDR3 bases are TGTGCCAGCAGGGTGAGGGACACTGAAGCTTTCTTT.

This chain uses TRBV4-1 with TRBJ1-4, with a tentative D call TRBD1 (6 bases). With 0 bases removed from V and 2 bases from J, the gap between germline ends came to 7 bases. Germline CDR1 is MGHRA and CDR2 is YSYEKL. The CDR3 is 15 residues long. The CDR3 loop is CASSQERGTNEKLFF. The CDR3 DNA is TGCGCCAGCAGCCAAGAAAGGGGGACTAATGAAAAACTGTTTTTT.

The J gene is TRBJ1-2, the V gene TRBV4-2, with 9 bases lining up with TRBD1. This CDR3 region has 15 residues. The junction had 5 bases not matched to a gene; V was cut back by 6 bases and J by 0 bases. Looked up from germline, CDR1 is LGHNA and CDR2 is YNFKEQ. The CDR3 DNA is TGTGCCAGCAGGCAATGGGACAGGGCTAACTATGGCTACACCTTC. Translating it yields CASRQWDRANYGYTF.

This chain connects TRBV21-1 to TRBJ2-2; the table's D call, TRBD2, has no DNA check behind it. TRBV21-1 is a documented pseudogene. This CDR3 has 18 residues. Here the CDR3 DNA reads TGTGCCAGCACCAAGGGGACTAGCGGGAGAACGGTCACCGGGGAGCTGTTTTTT. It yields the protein CASTKGTSGRTVTGELFF.

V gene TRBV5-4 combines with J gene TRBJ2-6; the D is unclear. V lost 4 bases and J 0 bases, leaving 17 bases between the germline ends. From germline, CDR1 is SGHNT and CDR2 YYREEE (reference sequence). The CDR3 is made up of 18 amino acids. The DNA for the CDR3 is TGTGCCAGCAGCCCCGAACCGGTTCATCGCTCTGGGGCCAACGTCCTGACTTTC. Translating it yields CASSPEPVHRSGANVLTF.

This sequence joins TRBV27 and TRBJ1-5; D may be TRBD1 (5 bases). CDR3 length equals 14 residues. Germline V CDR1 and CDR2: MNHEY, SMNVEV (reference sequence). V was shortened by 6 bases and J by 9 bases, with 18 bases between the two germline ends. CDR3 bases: TGTGCCAGCAGCGTAGCAGGGACCCGGGCGCCCCAGCATTTT. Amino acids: CASSVAGTRAPQHF.

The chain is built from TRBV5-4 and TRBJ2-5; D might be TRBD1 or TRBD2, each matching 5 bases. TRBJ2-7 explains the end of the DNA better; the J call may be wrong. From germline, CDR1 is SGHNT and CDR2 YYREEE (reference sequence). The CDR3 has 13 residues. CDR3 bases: TGTGCCAGCAGCTCGGGACGGACCTACGAGCAGTACTTC. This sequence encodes CASSSGRTYEQYF.

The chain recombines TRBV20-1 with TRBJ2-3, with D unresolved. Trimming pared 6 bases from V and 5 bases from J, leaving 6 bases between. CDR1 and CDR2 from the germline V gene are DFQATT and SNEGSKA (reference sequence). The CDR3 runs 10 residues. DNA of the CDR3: TGCAGTGCCCCGAAAGATACGCAGTATTTT. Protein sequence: CSAPKDTQYF.

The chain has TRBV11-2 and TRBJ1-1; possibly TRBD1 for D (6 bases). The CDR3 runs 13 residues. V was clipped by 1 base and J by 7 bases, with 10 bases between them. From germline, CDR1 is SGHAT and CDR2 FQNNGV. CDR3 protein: CASSLGQDIEAFF. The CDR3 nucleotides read TGTGCCAGCAGCTTAGGACAGGACATTGAAGCTTTCTTT.

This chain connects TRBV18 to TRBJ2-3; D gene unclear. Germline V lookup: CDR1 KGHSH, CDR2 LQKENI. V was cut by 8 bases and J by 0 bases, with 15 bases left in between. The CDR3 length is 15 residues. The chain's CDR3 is CASTKKHPSTDTQYF. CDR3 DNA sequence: TGTGCCAGCACAAAAAAGCACCCTAGCACAGATACGCAGTATTTT.

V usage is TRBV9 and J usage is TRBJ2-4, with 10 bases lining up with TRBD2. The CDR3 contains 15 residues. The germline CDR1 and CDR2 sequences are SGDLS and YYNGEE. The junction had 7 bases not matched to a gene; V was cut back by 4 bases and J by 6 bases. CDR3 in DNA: TGTGCCAGCAGCCCCGGGACTAGCGTCGGAAACATTCAGTACTTC. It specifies CASSPGTSVGNIQYF. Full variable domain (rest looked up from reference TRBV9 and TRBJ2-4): DSGVTQTPKHLITATGQRVTLRCSPRSGDLSVYWYQQSLDQGLQFLIQYYNGEERAKGNILERFSAQQFPDLHSELNLSSLELGDSALYFCASSPGTSVGNIQYFGAGTRLSVL.

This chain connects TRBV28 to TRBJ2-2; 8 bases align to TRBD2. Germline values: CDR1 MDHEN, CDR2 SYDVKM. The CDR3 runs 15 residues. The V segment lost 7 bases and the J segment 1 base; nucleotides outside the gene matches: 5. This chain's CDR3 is CASISGGQNTGELFF. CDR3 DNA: TGTGCCAGCATAAGCGGGGGCCAGAACACCGGGGAGCTGTTTTTT.

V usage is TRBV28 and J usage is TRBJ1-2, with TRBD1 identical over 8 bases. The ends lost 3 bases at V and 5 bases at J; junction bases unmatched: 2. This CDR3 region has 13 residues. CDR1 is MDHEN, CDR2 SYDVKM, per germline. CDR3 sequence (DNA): TGTGCCAGCAGTTTGGGACAGGTATATGGCTACACCTTC. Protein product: CASSLGQVYGYTF.

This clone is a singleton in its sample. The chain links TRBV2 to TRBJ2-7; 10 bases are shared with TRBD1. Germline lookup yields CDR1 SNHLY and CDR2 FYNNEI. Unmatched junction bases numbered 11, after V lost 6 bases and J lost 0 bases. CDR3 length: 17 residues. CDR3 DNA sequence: TGTGCCAGCAGCGCCACGACGACAGGGGGCGGCTCCTACGAGCAGTACTTC. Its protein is CASSATTTGGGSYEQYF.

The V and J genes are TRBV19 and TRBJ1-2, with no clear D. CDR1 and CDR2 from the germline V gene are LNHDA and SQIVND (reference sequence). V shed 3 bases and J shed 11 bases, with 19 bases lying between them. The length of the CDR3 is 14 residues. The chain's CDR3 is CASSIAESQTRYTF. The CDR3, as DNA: TGTGCCAGTAGTATTGCGGAGAGCCAAACCCGTTACACCTTC.

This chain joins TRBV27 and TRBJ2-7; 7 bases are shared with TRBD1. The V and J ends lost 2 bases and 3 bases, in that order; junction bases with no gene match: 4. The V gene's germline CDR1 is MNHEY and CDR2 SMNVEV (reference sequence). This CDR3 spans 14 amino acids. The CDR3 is CASSLGDRGYEQYF. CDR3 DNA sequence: TGTGCCAGCAGTTTAGGGGACAGAGGCTACGAGCAGTACTTC.

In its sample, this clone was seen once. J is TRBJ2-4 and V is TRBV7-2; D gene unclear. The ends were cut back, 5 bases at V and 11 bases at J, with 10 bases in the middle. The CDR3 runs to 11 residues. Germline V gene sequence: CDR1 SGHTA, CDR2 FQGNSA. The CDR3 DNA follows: TGTGCCAGCAGCATCCAGTGGCTTCAGTACTTC. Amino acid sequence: CASSIQWLQYF.

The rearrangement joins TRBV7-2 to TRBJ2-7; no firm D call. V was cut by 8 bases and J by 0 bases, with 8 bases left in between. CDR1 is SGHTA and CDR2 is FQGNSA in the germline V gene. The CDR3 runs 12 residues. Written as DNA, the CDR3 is TGTGCCAGCGGTTTTAGCTCCTACGAGCAGTACTTC. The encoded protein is CASGFSSYEQYF.

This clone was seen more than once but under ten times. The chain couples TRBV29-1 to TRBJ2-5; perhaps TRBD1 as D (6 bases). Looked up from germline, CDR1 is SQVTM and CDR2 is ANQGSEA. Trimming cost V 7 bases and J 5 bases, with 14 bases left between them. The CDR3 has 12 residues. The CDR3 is CSEQGFSETQYF. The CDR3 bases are TGCAGCGAGCAGGGGTTCTCGGAGACCCAGTACTTC.

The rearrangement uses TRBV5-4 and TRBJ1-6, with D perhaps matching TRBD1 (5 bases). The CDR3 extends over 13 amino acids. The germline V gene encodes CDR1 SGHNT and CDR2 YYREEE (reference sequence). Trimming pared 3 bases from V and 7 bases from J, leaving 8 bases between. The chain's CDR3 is CASSYDRNSPLHF. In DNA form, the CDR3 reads TGTGCCAGCAGCTATGACAGAAATTCACCCCTCCACTTT.

This CDR3 reads CASSYEGLSYNSPLHF. CDR3 DNA: TGTGCCAGCAGTTATGAGGGTTTATCCTATAATTCACCCCTCCACTTT. The chain uses TRBV6-5 and TRBJ1-6; D gene ambiguous. The CDR3 spans 16 residues. V was clipped by 3 bases and J by 1 base, with 10 bases between them. Germline V gene sequence: CDR1 MNHEY, CDR2 SVGAGI.

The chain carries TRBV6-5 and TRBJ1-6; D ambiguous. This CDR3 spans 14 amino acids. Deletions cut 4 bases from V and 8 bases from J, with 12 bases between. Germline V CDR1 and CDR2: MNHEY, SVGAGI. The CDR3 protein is CASSSNQRHSPLHF. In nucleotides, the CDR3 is TGTGCCAGCAGTTCGAACCAAAGACATTCACCCCTCCACTTT.

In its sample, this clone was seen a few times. The CDR3 sequence is CASSQDRGPGETQYF. The CDR3 bases are TGTGCCAGCAGCCAGGACAGGGGGCCGGGGGAGACCCAGTACTTC. This chain connects TRBV4-2 to TRBJ2-5, with TRBD1 matching over 11 bases. Germline CDR1 LGHNA, CDR2 YNFKEQ. Losses at the gene ends were 3 bases for V and 5 bases for J; bases not matched to a gene: 5. The length of the CDR3 is 15 residues.

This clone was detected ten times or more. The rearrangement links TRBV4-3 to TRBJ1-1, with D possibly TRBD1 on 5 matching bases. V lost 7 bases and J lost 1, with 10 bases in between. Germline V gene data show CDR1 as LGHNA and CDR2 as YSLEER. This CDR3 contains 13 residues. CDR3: CASTRDGNTEAFF. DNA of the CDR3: TGCGCCAGCACCCGGGACGGGAACACTGAAGCTTTCTTT.

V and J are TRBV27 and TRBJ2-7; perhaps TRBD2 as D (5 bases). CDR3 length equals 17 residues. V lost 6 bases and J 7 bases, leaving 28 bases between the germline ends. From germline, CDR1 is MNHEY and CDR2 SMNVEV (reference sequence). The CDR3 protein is CASRPISGRGLTKEQYF. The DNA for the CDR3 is TGTGCCAGCAGACCGATCTCCGGCCGCGGGCTTACGAAAGAGCAGTACTTC.

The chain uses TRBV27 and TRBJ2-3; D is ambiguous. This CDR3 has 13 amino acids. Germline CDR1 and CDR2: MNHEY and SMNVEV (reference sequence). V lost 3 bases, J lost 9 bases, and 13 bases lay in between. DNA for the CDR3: TGTGCCAGCAGTTTGGACGGGCCCCAGACGCAGTATTTT. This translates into CASSLDGPQTQYF.

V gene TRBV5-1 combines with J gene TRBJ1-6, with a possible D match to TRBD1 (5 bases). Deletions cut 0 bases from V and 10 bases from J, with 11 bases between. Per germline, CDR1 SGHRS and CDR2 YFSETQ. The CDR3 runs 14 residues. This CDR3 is CASSLVPGQSPLHF. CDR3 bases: TGCGCCAGCAGCTTGGTCCCAGGGCAATCACCCCTCCACTTT.